This T cell receptor (beta chain) was retrieved from a study of T cell responses to AZD1222 COVID-19 vaccine. Across the whole study: Second-dose recipients at about 4 or about 12 weeks were treated as one pooled group. General observations from the study: In all cases, repertoires were sampled only after the peak T cell response. The donor cohort was predominantly white British with a female majority, and clonal diversity may have been underestimated.

This table comes from immunoSEQ multiplex PCR, and its TCRdb copy is limited to in-frame clones, with some not included. The sample contains 100,000 to 150,000 clones, more than 85% of which appear only once. The CDR3 has 17 residues. Germline CDR1 reads SGHVS; CDR2 reads FQNEAQ. The V and J ends lost 2 bases and 6 bases, in that order; junction bases with no gene match: 11. To note about this clone: The target antigen is unknown.

Sequencing used peripheral blood, obtained on day 0 of AZD1222 vaccination. The rearrangement uses TRBV7-8 and TRBJ1-1, with TRBD1 identical over 11 bases. The sequence came from an adult in good health. CDR3 sequence: CASSLTRTGGKTAEAFF. The DNA of the CDR3 is TGTGCCAGCAGCTTAACCCGGACAGGGGGCAAAACGGCTGAAGCTTTCTTT.